The 28 T cell receptor beta chains given below trace back to one sample, sequenced in a study of T cell responses to AZD1222 COVID-19 vaccine. Repertoires were generated with immunoSEQ multiplex PCR, while TCRdb's copy carries only in-frame clones and drops some. The table shows some 140,000 clones, with 70% to 90% occurring only once. The input for sequencing was peripheral blood, taken on day 0 of AZD1222 vaccination. Source of these receptors: an adult in good health.

The chain is built from TRBV25-1 and TRBJ1-2, with 9 bases matching TRBD1. The CDR3 is 13 amino acids. J lost 8 bases, V lost 5 bases, and 6 bases had no gene match. Germline V gene sequence: CDR1 MGHDK, CDR2 SYGVNS. CDR3 DNA: TGTGCCAGCAGTATAAGGACAGGGGACGGCTACACCTTC. Protein sequence: CASSIRTGDGYTF.

The chain links TRBV6-5 to TRBJ2-5; 12 bases map to TRBD2. The CDR3 consists of 16 residues. J gave up 2 bases and V 2 bases, and 3 bases lay outside the gene matches. Germline V gene data show CDR1 as MNHEY and CDR2 as SVGAGI. The CDR3 loop reads CASSYLAGGRQETQYF. The CDR3 region has the DNA TGTGCCAGCAGTTACCTAGCGGGAGGGCGACAAGAGACCCAGTACTTC.

The genes are TRBV7-3 and TRBJ1-6; maybe TRBD1 (5 bases). Germline lookup yields CDR1 SGHTA and CDR2 FQGTGA. The CDR3 covers 13 residues. The ends were cut back, 3 bases at V and 7 bases at J, with 7 bases in the middle. CDR3: CASSLAGNSPLHF. CDR3 in DNA: TGTGCCAGCAGCTTGGCAGGGAATTCACCCCTCCACTTT.

The chain carries TRBV19 and TRBJ2-2; D unresolved. V was clipped by 3 bases and J by 0 bases, with 8 bases between them. Germline lookup yields CDR1 LNHDA and CDR2 SQIVND (reference sequence). CDR3 length equals 15 residues. The CDR3 DNA is TGTGCCAGTAGTATCCAGCGAGCGAACACCGGGGAGCTGTTTTTT. Translated: CASSIQRANTGELFF.

The chain combines TRBV4-1 with TRBJ2-2, with TRBD2 matching over 8 bases. Germline-derived CDR1 and CDR2 are MGHRA and YSYEKL. Trimming took 5 bases from V and 3 from J; bases not matched to a gene: 5. The CDR3 extends over 15 amino acids. DNA for the CDR3: TGCGCCAGCAGCGTGAGCGGGAGCGACACCGGGGAGCTGTTTTTT. It encodes CASSVSGSDTGELFF.

The CDR3 reads CASSQPLARTEAFF. As DNA, the CDR3 is TGTGCCAGCAGCCAGCCCCTGGCCCGAACTGAAGCTTTCTTT. This sequence joins TRBV3-1 (or the pseudogene TRBV3-2) and TRBJ1-1; D call uncertain. The ends were cut back, 3 bases at V and 5 bases at J, with 13 bases in the middle. CDR1 LGHDT and CDR2 YNNKEL come from the germline V gene (reference sequence). The CDR3 is 14 residues long.

This chain connects TRBV7-6 to TRBJ1-3; 7 bases match TRBD1. CDR3 size: 16 residues. After removal of 1 base from V and 0 bases from J, the junction contained 3 bases not matched to a gene. Germline loops: CDR1 SGHVS, CDR2 FNYEAQ. CDR3 loop: CASSLGTGLSGNTIYF. As DNA, the CDR3 is TGTGCCAGCAGCTTAGGGACAGGCCTCTCTGGAAACACCATATATTTT.

This clone has just one count. This chain uses TRBV28 with TRBJ2-7; D gene ambiguous. This CDR3 has 14 residues. Deletions cut 10 bases from V and 0 bases from J, with 16 bases between. The germline V gene encodes CDR1 MDHEN and CDR2 SYDVKM. The CDR3 DNA sequence: TGTGCCACCACCCTCGAGAGAAGCTCCTACGAGCAGTACTTC. It specifies CATTLERSSYEQYF.

The chain carries TRBV5-8 and TRBJ1-4, with a possible D match to TRBD1 (5 bases). The V end was cut by 4 bases, the J end by 6 bases, with 16 bases between. CDR3 length equals 15 residues. Germline lookup yields CDR1 SGHTS and CDR2 YDEGEE. Written as DNA, the CDR3 is TGTGCCAGCAGCCCGGACGGGGGATTACATGAAAAACTGTTTTTT. Its protein product is CASSPDGGLHEKLFF.

The rearrangement links TRBV6-6 to TRBJ2-3; TRBD2 is a possible D gene (7 bases). Trimming shortened V by 6 bases and J by 4 bases, and 17 bases separated the two germline ends. In germline, CDR1 is MNHNY, CDR2 SVGAGI (reference sequence). The CDR3 covers 15 residues. DNA for the CDR3: TGTGCCAGCAGCCCAAGGGGGGGGGAGGCAGATACGCAGTATTTT. This sequence encodes CASSPRGGEADTQYF.

This clone occurred once. The chain is built from TRBV7-9 and TRBJ1-4; D is ambiguous. Trimming shortened V by 1 base and J by 7 bases, and 4 bases separated the two germline ends. This CDR3 is built from 12 residues. Germline V gene data show CDR1 as SEHNR and CDR2 as FQNEAQ (reference sequence). CDR3: CASSLGSEKLFF. The CDR3 coding sequence is TGTGCCAGCAGCTTAGGTAGTGAAAAACTGTTTTTT. The full variable domain, its missing parts supplied by reference TRBV7-9 and TRBJ1-4, is DTGVSQNPRHKITKRGQNVTFRCDPISEHNRLYWYRQTLGQGPEFLTYFQNEAQLEKSRLLSDRFSAERPKGSFSTLEIQRTEQGDSAMYLCASSLGSEKLFFGSGTQLSVL.

This clone was picked up a small number of times. This chain connects TRBV6-2 or TRBV6-3 to TRBJ1-6; no clear D gene. V was trimmed by 6 bases and J by 9 bases, leaving 15 bases between them. Germline values: CDR1 MNHEY, CDR2 SVGEGT. This CDR3 region has 14 residues. This CDR3 reads CASSQTRATSPLHF. In DNA, the CDR3 is TGTGCCAGCAGCCAGACTAGGGCTACTTCACCCCTCCACTTT.

V usage is TRBV27 and J usage is TRBJ1-5; D gene uncertain. Germline V gene data show CDR1 as MNHEY and CDR2 as SMNVEV (reference sequence). This CDR3 comprises 14 residues. The V and J ends lost 7 bases and 4 bases respectively, with 14 bases between them. The CDR3 is CASTRLGRNQPQHF. The CDR3 nucleotides are TGTGCCAGCACCCGACTGGGCCGGAATCAGCCCCAGCATTTT.

V usage is TRBV30 and J usage is TRBJ2-7; D unclear. The germline V and J ends were trimmed by 2 bases and 0 bases, with 11 bases remaining between them. The CDR3 is made up of 14 amino acids. Germline V gene lookup returns CDR1 GTSNPN and CDR2 SVGIG (reference sequence). The CDR3 coding sequence is TGTGCCTGGAGTCGCTCAAGCGTCTCCTACGAGCAGTACTTC. This codes for CAWSRSSVSYEQYF. Variable domain in full (rest from reference TRBV30 and TRBJ2-7): SQTIHQWPATLVQPVGSPLSLECTVEGTSNPNLYWYRQAAGRGLQLLFYSVGIGQISSEVPQNLSASRPQDRQFILSSKKLLLSDSGFYLCAWSRSSVSYEQYFGPGTRLTVT.

The genes are TRBV6-2 or TRBV6-3 and TRBJ2-1; D may be TRBD2 (5 bases). Deletions cut 2 bases from V and 0 bases from J, with 26 bases between. The germline V gene has CDR1 MNHEY and CDR2 SVGEGT. This CDR3 is 21 amino acids long. The CDR3 DNA reads as TGTGCCAGCAGTTACCTTAACGAGGTAGCGCCCTATTTTAGCTCCTACAATGAGCAGTTCTTC. It encodes CASSYLNEVAPYFSSYNEQFF.

In its sample, this clone was seen once. The V and J genes are TRBV7-3 and TRBJ2-1; TRBD2 matches 7 bases. Germline assignment: CDR1 SGHTA and CDR2 FQGTGA. There are 15 residues in the CDR3. Trimming at V came to 3 bases and at J to 0 bases, leaving 2 bases not matched to a gene. The DNA for the CDR3 is TGTGCCAGCAGCTTTCTAGCGGCCTCCTACAATGAGCAGTTCTTC. This sequence encodes CASSFLAASYNEQFF.

The CDR3 DNA is TGTGCCAGCAGTTTAGTGGTCTCCTATAATTCACCCCTCCACTTT. Amino acids: CASSLVVSYNSPLHF. The rearrangement joins TRBV28 to TRBJ1-6; no reliable D call. Trimming removed 2 bases at V and 0 bases at J, with 5 bases between. Germline V gene sequence: CDR1 MDHEN, CDR2 SYDVKM. The CDR3 is made up of 15 amino acids.

The J gene is TRBJ1-1, the V gene TRBV30, with D tentatively TRBD1 (5 bases). The CDR3 runs to 13 residues. From germline, CDR1 is GTSNPN and CDR2 SVGIG (reference sequence). V dropped 2 bases and J dropped 2 bases, with 9 bases sitting between them. CDR3 loop: CAWSPGANTEAFF. As DNA, the CDR3 is TGTGCCTGGAGTCCCGGGGCCAACACTGAAGCTTTCTTT.

The V and J genes are TRBV18 and TRBJ1-3; a possible D gene is TRBD1 (5 bases). V was clipped by 5 bases and J by 0 bases, with 17 bases between them. CDR1 and CDR2 (germline): KGHSH, LQKENI. The CDR3 has 17 residues. The CDR3 here is CASSSTAKQDSGNTIYF. CDR3 coding DNA: TGTGCCAGCTCATCCACCGCTAAACAGGACTCTGGAAACACCATATATTTT.

V usage is TRBV27 and J usage is TRBJ2-7; TRBD2 matches at 9 bases. The CDR3 is made up of 15 amino acids. Germline assignment: CDR1 MNHEY and CDR2 SMNVEV (reference sequence). V lost 3 bases to trimming and J lost 7 bases; unmatched junction nucleotides: 10. Written as DNA, the CDR3 is TGTGCCAGCAGTTTTCTGCGGGAGGGCCTTTGGGAGCAGTACTTC. This sequence encodes CASSFLREGLWEQYF.

The chain is built from TRBV7-9 and TRBJ1-5; D gene uncertain. CDR3 length: 14 amino acids. Trimming removed 4 bases at V and 0 bases at J, with 7 bases between. Looked up from germline, CDR1 is SEHNR and CDR2 is FQNEAQ (reference sequence). The CDR3 loop reads CASSSKDSNQPQHF. The CDR3 coding sequence is TGTGCCAGCAGCTCCAAGGATAGCAATCAGCCCCAGCATTTT.

This rearrangement joins TRBV19 to TRBJ2-7; D could derive from TRBD1 or TRBD2 (6 bases each). Germline CDR1 and CDR2: LNHDA and SQIVND (reference sequence). Trimming pared 5 bases from V and 1 base from J, leaving 15 bases between. This CDR3 contains 15 residues. CDR3 bases: TGTGCCAGTAGTGACAGGTCCCGGGGGTCCTACGAGCAGTACTTC. The encoded protein is CASSDRSRGSYEQYF.

This chain uses TRBV6-6 with TRBJ1-4, with 8 nucleotides matching TRBD1. CDR1 and CDR2 from the germline V gene are MNHNY and SVGAGI (reference sequence). V was clipped by 2 bases and J by 4 bases; unmatched bases: 6. The CDR3 has 16 residues. CDR3 loop: CASSYPTGEVNEKLFF. Written as DNA, the CDR3 is TGTGCCAGCAGTTACCCGACAGGGGAAGTTAATGAAAAACTGTTTTTT.

The chain has TRBV24-1 and TRBJ2-5; weak D call: TRBD2 (6 bases). The CDR3 runs 13 residues. Germline V lookup: CDR1 KGHDR, CDR2 SFDVKD. Trimming left V 4 bases short and J 4 bases short, with 9 bases between. The CDR3 DNA is TGTGCCACCAGTGACGGAGGGCGAGAGACCCAGTACTTC. It specifies CATSDGGRETQYF.

This CDR3 reads CAIKASGEVNEQFF. The CDR3 DNA sequence: TGTGCCATCAAGGCTAGCGGAGAGGTCAATGAGCAGTTCTTC. The chain recombines TRBV10-3 with TRBJ2-1; the match to TRBD2 covers 7 bases. The CDR3 loop spans 14 amino acids. V was pared by 7 bases and J by 6 bases, with 9 bases of the junction left unmatched. Looked up from germline, CDR1 is ENHRY and CDR2 is SYGVKD.

V and J are TRBV6-2 or TRBV6-3 and TRBJ2-7, with D perhaps TRBD2 (5 bases). Trimming shortened V by 5 bases and J by 0 bases, and 20 bases separated the two germline ends. The CDR3 loop spans 17 amino acids. CDR1 and CDR2 (germline): MNHEY, SVGEGT. The CDR3 sequence is CASSRAGLQWASYEQYF. CDR3 sequence (DNA): TGTGCCAGCAGTCGCGCGGGCCTCCAATGGGCCTCCTACGAGCAGTACTTC.

The chain carries TRBV18 and TRBJ1-2, with TRBD1 matching over 8 bases. The CDR3 loop spans 16 amino acids. With 5 bases clipped from V and 4 bases from J, the junction kept 12 bases outside the gene matches. Germline V gene lookup returns CDR1 KGHSH and CDR2 LQKENI. The chain's CDR3 is CASSTLGQDGPYGYTF. The CDR3 DNA sequence: TGTGCCAGCTCAACGCTGGGACAGGACGGACCCTATGGCTACACCTTC.

The chain recombines TRBV18 with TRBJ2-5; either TRBD1 or TRBD2 may fit D (5 bases each). This CDR3 contains 17 residues. V was shortened by 1 base and J by 0 bases, with 15 bases between the two germline ends. Looked up from germline, CDR1 is KGHSH and CDR2 is LQKENI. CDR3 region: CASSPLSPTGHQETQYF. CDR3 nucleotide sequence: TGTGCCAGCTCACCACTTTCCCCAACGGGGCACCAAGAGACCCAGTACTTC.